This record looks at one TCR beta chain sequence and its context. The data originate from a study of blood T cells in healthy people across ages. A J-beta primer mix and a sample-barcoded 5' primer were used in a second PCR of about 7 to 11 cycles. TCRdb reprocessed the 5' RACE reads with MiXCR, giving one entry per CDR3 protein. The repertoire consists of around 1,800,000 distinct CDR3 sequences, with approximately 39% occurring once and the leading ten covering more than 20%. The sequence came from a human donor in good health. The sample was blood.

DNA for the CDR3: TGTGCCAGCAGCTTAACGGGCAGCCTCTCGGGATGGGGCTACACCTTC. Its translation: CASSLTGSLSGWGYTF. The chain links TRBV7-3 to TRBJ1-2; D gene uncertain. This CDR3 is 16 amino acids long. V lost 0 bases, J lost 8 bases, and 19 bases lay in between. Germline values: CDR1 SGHTA, CDR2 FQGTGA.